These 18 T cell receptor beta chains were all obtained from the same sample, sequenced in a study of Ad26.COV2.S vaccination and SARS-CoV-2 variants. Profiling relied on immunoSEQ multiplex PCR, and the TCRdb table lists in-frame clones only, not all of them. The table has about 350,000 clones, 92% seen once. This sample comprised peripheral blood, obtained after recovery from COVID-19. All receptors come from a human donor who had recovered from COVID-19.

The chain combines TRBV7-6 with TRBJ1-6; D uncertain. Per the germline V gene, CDR1 is SGHVS and CDR2 is FNYEAQ. V lost 5 bases to trimming and J lost 0 bases, with 11 bases between them. This CDR3 has 16 amino acids. CDR3 in DNA: TGTGCCAGCAGCCCGCTGATGAGCTCCTATAATTCACCCCTCCACTTT. Amino acid sequence: CASSPLMSSYNSPLHF.

The V gene is TRBV14, the J gene TRBJ1-2, with D unresolved. There are 15 residues in the CDR3. Per the germline V gene, CDR1 is SGHDN and CDR2 is FVKESK. V was clipped by 2 bases and J by 4 bases, with 14 bases between them. The chain's CDR3 is CASSQIPGDSYGYTF. The CDR3 nucleotides read TGTGCCAGCAGCCAAATACCCGGGGATTCCTATGGCTACACCTTC.

The chain is built from TRBV12-5 and TRBJ1-2; TRBD1 is a possible D gene (6 bases). V lost 7 bases, J lost 4 bases, and 16 bases lay in between. The germline V gene has CDR1 LGHNT and CDR2 FRNRAP. CDR3 length equals 14 residues. For the CDR3, the DNA is TGTGCTAGTGCCCACCGACAGGACGGCTATGGCTACACCTTC. Encoded protein: CASAHRQDGYGYTF.

The V and J genes are TRBV25-1 and TRBJ2-7; D is possibly TRBD1 (6 bases). Germline values: CDR1 MGHDK, CDR2 SYGVNS. V was clipped by 6 bases and J by 6 bases, with 9 bases between them. The CDR3 runs to 11 residues. The CDR3: CASSRGAEQYF. CDR3 in DNA: TGTGCCAGCAGCAGGGGAGCCGAGCAGTACTTC.

The CDR3 DNA reads as TGTGCCAGCAGGGAGACAGGGGACGGGAAACTGTTTTTT. This translates into CASRETGDGKLFF. The V call is TRBV2, the J call TRBJ1-4; TRBD1 agrees at 8 bases. After removal of 6 bases from V and 11 bases from J, the junction contained 8 bases not matched to a gene. This CDR3 has 13 amino acids. Germline lookup yields CDR1 SNHLY and CDR2 FYNNEI.

This clone was recorded once. The chain recombines TRBV4-1 with TRBJ1-1; D may be TRBD1 (5 bases). The CDR3 is made up of 14 amino acids. Germline assignment: CDR1 MGHRA and CDR2 YSYEKL. Trimming took off 4 bases at V and 5 bases at J, with 14 bases between the two ends. The CDR3 DNA reads as TGCGCCAGCAGCCTGGGGCCAGGGCTTACTGAAGCTTTCTTT. Its protein product is CASSLGPGLTEAFF.

The chain uses TRBV27 and TRBJ2-5, with TRBD2 matching over 7 bases. This CDR3 has 14 residues. V shed 5 bases and J 5 bases; nucleotides not matched to a gene: 8. Per germline, CDR1 MNHEY and CDR2 SMNVEV (reference sequence). The DNA for the CDR3 is TGTGCCAGCAGTCCTGGGAGGGTTTGGGAGACCCAGTACTTC. Residues: CASSPGRVWETQYF.

J is TRBJ1-2 and V is TRBV6-1, with D perhaps TRBD1 (5 bases). V lost 4 bases to trimming and J lost 5 bases, with 20 bases between them. The CDR3 consists of 16 residues. The V gene's germline CDR1 is MNHNS and CDR2 SASEGT. DNA for the CDR3: TGTGCCAGCAGTGTCCCTGGGGGAGGGACCTTTTATGGCTACACCTTC. It yields the protein CASSVPGGGTFYGYTF.

The chain is built from TRBV7-6 and TRBJ2-2; 7 nucleotides match TRBD2. Germline trimming cut 6 bases from V and 0 bases from J; bases unmatched to any gene: 4. CDR3 size: 15 residues. The germline V gene has CDR1 SGHVS and CDR2 FNYEAQ. CDR3 protein: CASSRGGSNTGELFF. DNA for the CDR3: TGTGCCAGCAGTCGCGGGGGATCGAACACCGGGGAGCTGTTTTTT.

The chain recombines TRBV4-1 with TRBJ2-1; D uncertain. This CDR3 spans 13 amino acids. In germline, CDR1 is MGHRA, CDR2 YSYEKL. The V end was cut by 3 bases, the J end by 10 bases, with 13 bases between. For the CDR3, the DNA is TGCGCCAGCAGCCACCCCCCGGGCCGGGAGCAGTTCTTC. Translating it yields CASSHPPGREQFF.

The V and J genes are TRBV6-6 and TRBJ1-2; tentative D call: TRBD1 (5 bases). The CDR3 sequence is 13 residues long. The ends were cut back, 4 bases at V and 8 bases at J, with 14 bases in the middle. Germline-derived CDR1 and CDR2 are MNHNY and SVGAGI (reference sequence). CDR3 protein: CASSSSQGLGYTF. The CDR3 DNA reads as TGTGCCAGCAGTTCCTCCCAGGGCCTGGGCTACACCTTC.

The gene calls are TRBV6-6 and TRBJ2-3; D tentatively reads TRBD1 or TRBD2 (5 bases each). The V gene lost 0 bases and the J gene lost 5 bases, with 15 bases spanning the gap. CDR1 and CDR2 (germline): MNHNY, SVGAGI (reference sequence). The CDR3 covers 16 residues. The CDR3 protein is CASSYSPRAEGDTQYF. DNA for the CDR3: TGTGCCAGCAGTTACTCTCCCAGGGCCGAGGGAGATACGCAGTATTTT.

The chain combines TRBV7-8 with TRBJ2-3; TRBD1 agrees at 7 bases. The CDR3 extends over 15 amino acids. Germline lookup yields CDR1 SGHVS and CDR2 FQNEAQ. Trimming cost V 5 bases and J 3 bases; bases outside gene matches: 8. The CDR3 sequence is CASSRQGRRTDTQYF. The CDR3 DNA sequence: TGTGCCAGCAGCAGACAGGGCCGGAGAACAGATACGCAGTATTTT.

The J gene is TRBJ2-2, the V gene TRBV6-4; 8 positions match TRBD2. The CDR3 runs to 16 residues. V lost 7 bases to trimming and J lost 3 bases; unmatched junction nucleotides: 10. Germline V lookup: CDR1 MRHNA, CDR2 SNTAGT. CDR3 sequence: CASTPGGGPDTGELFF. CDR3 bases: TGTGCCAGCACCCCGGGAGGGGGTCCCGACACCGGGGAGCTGTTTTTT.

The V call is TRBV6-1, the J call TRBJ2-7, with no clear D. The CDR3 sequence is 14 residues long. Germline-derived CDR1 and CDR2 are MNHNS and SASEGT. The V end lost 1 base, the J end lost 5 bases, and 12 bases lay between the germline ends. The CDR3: CASSEGVQWDEQYF. CDR3 DNA sequence: TGTGCCAGCAGTGAAGGAGTGCAGTGGGACGAGCAGTACTTC.

V is TRBV25-1 and J is TRBJ2-6, with 7 positions matching TRBD1. This CDR3 contains 17 residues. Germline assignment: CDR1 MGHDK and CDR2 SYGVNS. V shed 5 bases, J shed 0 bases, and the junction held 7 bases outside the gene matches. The CDR3 loop reads CASSPRTGISGANVLTF. CDR3 in DNA: TGTGCCAGCAGTCCTCGGACAGGAATCTCTGGGGCCAACGTCCTGACTTTC. Variable domain in full (rest from reference TRBV25-1 and TRBJ2-6): EADIYQTPRYLVIGTGKKITLECSQTMGHDKMYWYQQDPGMELHLIHYSYGVNSTEKGDLSSESTVSRIRTEHFPLTLESARPSHTSQYLCASSPRTGISGANVLTFGAGSRLTVL.

CDR3 nucleotide sequence: TGCGCCAGCAGCCGAACGCCGGGCTCCTACGAGCAGTACTTC. It codes for CASSRTPGSYEQYF. The V call is TRBV10-1, the J call TRBJ2-7; the D is unclear. The CDR3 extends over 14 amino acids. Looked up from germline, CDR1 is WNHNN and CDR2 is SYGVQD (reference sequence). Deletions cut 6 bases from V and 0 bases from J, with 12 bases between.

This clone showed up just once. The chain links TRBV2 to TRBJ2-3; D is uncertain. Trimming shortened V by 5 bases and J by 6 bases, and 12 bases separated the two germline ends. Per germline, CDR1 SNHLY and CDR2 FYNNEI. The CDR3 contains 13 residues. The CDR3 sequence: CASSQSLEDTQYF. In DNA form, the CDR3 reads TGTGCCAGCAGTCAGAGTCTAGAGGATACGCAGTATTTT.